The subject of this entry is one T cell receptor beta chain. This clonotype was found a few times. It has no known antigen specificity. No base-level quality is on record; no much larger clone is a single base apart. The germline ends are 11 bases apart after V is trimmed by 2 bases and J by 7 bases. Based on the germline V gene (reference sequence), the CDR1 and CDR2 sequences are GTSNPN and SVGIG. The cysteine opens and the phenylalanine closes a CDR3 of 12 amino acids. CDR3 DNA only is kept here, 36 bases in frame from base 1. The study excluded patients with uncontrolled infections, other autoimmune diseases, pregnancy or lactation. Clinical symptoms, serum thyroxine and TRAb, thyroid ultrasound, and orbital computed tomography formed the basis for the diagnoses. Trizol reagent was used to extract total RNA, and RNA quality was then checked on an Agilent 2100 Bioanalyzer. The TCR beta CDR3 regions were amplified from RNA transcripts. The first round of RT-PCR for the TCR CDR3 was performed with the HTBI primer set and the Qiagen OneStep RT-PCR kit. The libraries were constructed in a second round of multiplex PCR and then size-selected and purified. Libraries were sequenced paired-end with 100 bp reads on an Illumina HiSeq2000. The authors' analysis ran thus. SOAPnuke was used to process the raw data, throwing out any read that contained adapters or uncalled bases, had a mean Phred below 15, or lacked an exact constant-primer or identifier match. COPE v1.2.5 was used to merge the high-quality paired reads, and each unique nucleotide sequence was defined as a clonotype. MiTCR v1.1 was used to align the clonotypes against IMGT TRBV, TRBD and TRBJ reference segments. The analysis included only V-J combinations with a frequency above 0.0001, which together covered 99.2% of the repertoires. The TCS score was defined as F50 (clonal expansion) divided by E x V (chaos), with BLOSUM62-based TCRdist calculated between CDR3 peptides within each V-J. Welch's t-statistics and random forest reduced some 510 V-J features to under 15, which were used in a naive Bayes classifier (R e1071). Thyroid-blood repertoire similarity was quantified with the Morisita-Horn index. TCRdb applied fastp at Q25 and MiXCR to the public reads, then kept only in-frame beta chains. Every CDR3 protein is listed once, alongside the most common genes and DNA of its rows. The V and J calls, along with clone size, are taken from TCRdb and not from the paper's own processing. The sample table shows about 570,000 distinct CDR3 sequences, and about half are seen once. The leading ten clones occupy 15% to 20% of the sample.

The sample is drawn from a study of T cells in Graves' hyperthyroidism and ophthalmopathy (dated by TCRdb to about 2019). Background for the entire study: To identify TCR V-J signatures that set the groups apart, the researchers used a discovery cohort of 100 or so patients, made up of under 45 with Graves' ophthalmopathy and some 56 with stable Graves' hyperthyroidism. Once sampling was done, hyperthyroidism patients were given methimazole at a starting dose of 30 mg daily, whereas ophthalmopathy patients were given high-dose intravenous methylprednisolone. In addition, the study compared T-cell repertoires in thyroid tissue and in blood from five to seven Graves' hyperthyroidism patients. The paper reports TCR Vbeta CDR3 sequencing of approximately 140 peripheral blood samples: over 40 ophthalmopathy, fewer than 80 hyperthyroidism and approximately 17 progressor patients. The 90 or so discovery patients were randomly split 7:3 into training and test sets. Prospective prediction of ophthalmopathy was tested in an independent validation cohort consisting of roughly 20 hyperthyroidism patients and about 17 patients who later progressed to ophthalmopathy.

What the work shows at the level of the full study, not this receptor alone: Blood samples also contained most of the expanded thyroid clonotypes (frequency above 0.001), which suggests that blood repertoires may reflect thyroid immune responses. In validation, the model predicted progression to ophthalmopathy a median of about 5.9 months before onset, with 65% to 71% sensitivity and roughly 73% specificity. A model built on a 13 V-J signature distinguished ophthalmopathy from stable hyperthyroidism, reaching 87.88% sensitivity and around 81% specificity in cross-validation and 80%/75% in testing. Sample size was not statistically predetermined, and investigators were not blinded to group allocation.

The origin of this receptor is an adult woman with Graves' disease, either hyperthyroidism or ophthalmopathy (not recorded which). Material: peripheral blood or thyroid tissue (not recorded which). This sequence uses TRBV30 and TRBJ1-2; no D gene call is confident. The DNA sequence is as follows: TGTGCCTGGAGTACCTACTGGGGTGGCTACACCTTC. Translation gives CAWSTYWGGYTF.